This T cell receptor (beta chain) is from a study of blood T cell repertoires in COVID-19. Study-wide background: COVID-19 samples from acute and convalescent phases originated in the United States, Italy and Spain. T cells, B-cell-depleted T cells, or PBMCs supplied cDNA or gDNA.

As handled by the study authors: The assay estimated nucleated cells by amplifying reference gene primers. TCRdb's table, derived via immunoSEQ multiplex PCR, lists solely in-frame clones and lacks some. V, J and clone size are those of that table, while D and trimming were read from the DNA. The sample has about 280,000 clones, around nine tenths seen once. Per the germline V gene, CDR1 is MDHEN and CDR2 is SYDVKM. The J segment lost 5 bases and the V segment lost 10 bases, leaving 12 bases of the junction unmatched. The CDR3 sequence is 15 residues long. The chain employs TRBV28 and TRBJ2-2, with 8 bases identical to TRBD2. The sequenced sample consisted of peripheral blood. The sequence was obtained from a middle-aged man with acute or convalescent COVID-19. The CDR3 sequence is CATKTGGASTGELFF. In nucleotides, the CDR3 is TGTGCCACCAAAACCGGGGGGGCTAGTACCGGGGAGCTGTTTTTT. Drawing the rest from reference TRBV28 and TRBJ2-2, the complete variable domain is DVKVTQSSRYLVKRTGEKVFLECVQDMDHENMFWYRQDPGLGLRLIYFSYDVKMKEKGDIPEGYSVSREKKERFSLILESASTNQTSMYLCATKTGGASTGELFFGEGSRLTVL.